These 29 T cell receptor beta chains were sequenced from one sample in a study of blood T cells in healthy people across ages. The second PCR ran 7 to 11 cycles with a sample-barcoded 5' primer and J-beta primers. TCRdb re-derived calls from the 5' RACE reads in MiXCR, one entry per CDR3 protein. The data hold 1.2 million to 1.5 million distinct CDR3 sequences, with roughly 60% observed a single time. Sequencing was done on a sample of blood. These receptors all stem from a man between 18 and 29 years old in good health.

This clonotype was counted only a few times. The chain carries TRBV4-1 and TRBJ1-3; 7 nucleotides align to TRBD1. This CDR3 has 15 amino acids. The germline CDR1 and CDR2 sequences are MGHRA and YSYEKL. The V segment lost 6 bases and the J segment 0 bases; nucleotides outside the gene matches: 5. The CDR3 spells CASRGTAISGNTIYF. The CDR3 DNA reads as TGCGCCAGCAGAGGGACAGCAATCTCTGGAAACACCATATATTTT.

The rearrangement links TRBV2 to TRBJ2-7, with 7 bases fitting TRBD1. Looked up from germline, CDR1 is SNHLY and CDR2 is FYNNEI. CDR3 length equals 14 residues. The V gene end was trimmed by 7 bases and the J gene end by 3 bases; junction bases not matched to a gene: 9. The CDR3 region is CASMPGTAIYEQYF. DNA for the CDR3: TGTGCCAGCATGCCTGGGACAGCGATCTACGAGCAGTACTTC.

The table lists this clonotype with a few counts. The chain is built from TRBV29-1 and TRBJ2-1; D not resolved. The CDR3 covers 16 residues. Germline V CDR1 and CDR2: SQVTM, ANQGSEA. Deletions cut 2 bases from V and 0 bases from J, with 14 bases between. Here the CDR3 DNA reads TGCAGCGTTGAACCACCTAAAACGAGCTCCTACAATGAGCAGTTCTTC. Protein sequence: CSVEPPKTSSYNEQFF.

The CDR3 bases are TGCGCCAGCAGCTCCCGACTAGCGGACAATGAGCAGTTCTTC. Its translation: CASSSRLADNEQFF. The V and J genes are TRBV5-1 and TRBJ2-1, with 9 bases fitting TRBD2. The CDR3 totals 14 residues. CDR1 is SGHRS, CDR2 YFSETQ, per germline. With V trimmed by 3 bases and J by 5 bases, 3 bases remained unmatched.

This rearrangement joins TRBV7-9 to TRBJ2-4; the D gene is possibly TRBD1 (5 bases). The J call may not be correct, given that the DNA end is closer to TRBJ2-5. Germline V gene data show CDR1 as SEHNR and CDR2 as FQNEAQ (reference sequence). The CDR3 loop spans 14 amino acids. DNA of the CDR3: TGTGCCAGCAGCTTAACCAGGCAGGGAGAGACCCAGTACTTC. Translating gives CASSLTRQGETQYF.

This clonotype was seen many times. The chain recombines TRBV7-2 with TRBJ2-2; the D gene is possibly TRBD1 (6 bases). The germline V gene encodes CDR1 SGHTA and CDR2 FQGNSA. V was trimmed by 5 bases and J by 8 bases, leaving 15 bases between them. This CDR3 is built from 14 residues. The DNA of the CDR3 is TGTGCCAGCAGCAAGTCGGTCGGGACAGGGGAGCTGTTTTTT. Protein product: CASSKSVGTGELFF.

This clonotype appeared many times. This chain joins TRBV12-3 or TRBV12-4 and TRBJ2-5; 8 bases align to TRBD2. The CDR3 loop spans 15 amino acids. V gave up 3 bases and J gave up 2 bases; unmatched junction bases: 5. Here the CDR3 reads CASSLVAGGQETQYF. The CDR3 DNA is TGTGCCAGCAGTTTGGTGGCGGGAGGACAAGAGACCCAGTACTTC.

J is TRBJ1-2 and V is TRBV7-9; D is possibly TRBD1 (6 bases). Germline V gives CDR1 SEHNR, CDR2 FQNEAQ (reference sequence). CDR3 length equals 15 residues. The V end lost 5 bases, the J end lost 4 bases, and 17 bases lay between the germline ends. The CDR3 loop is CASSPQQGVPYGYTF. The CDR3 DNA follows: TGTGCCAGCAGCCCCCAACAGGGAGTTCCCTATGGCTACACCTTC.

The count of this clonotype is one. V gene TRBV13 combines with J gene TRBJ2-5, with a possible D match to TRBD1 (5 bases). The V gene's germline CDR1 is PRHDT and CDR2 FYEKMQ (reference sequence). Trimming pared 1 base from V and 2 bases from J, leaving 11 bases between. The length of the CDR3 is 15 residues. The CDR3 bases are TGTGCCAGCAGCTTAGATGGGGCGATACAAGAGACCCAGTACTTC. This codes for CASSLDGAIQETQYF.

The chain joins TRBV5-1 to TRBJ2-1; tentative D call: TRBD1 (7 bases). Germline loops: CDR1 SGHRS, CDR2 YFSETQ. CDR3 size: 15 residues. Trimming stripped 2 bases from V and 7 bases from J, with 16 bases between. The CDR3 DNA is TGCGCCAGCAGCTTTAATGCAGGGGGGTATAATGAGCAGTTCTTC. Its translation is CASSFNAGGYNEQFF.

This clonotype was picked up many times. V gene TRBV6-4 combines with J gene TRBJ2-3; 11 bases are shared with TRBD2. The V gene's germline CDR1 is MRHNA and CDR2 SNTAGT. The CDR3 contains 15 residues. J was trimmed by 6 bases and V by 5 bases; bases with no gene match: 7. The DNA of the CDR3 is TGTGCCAGCAGTCTTAGCGGGGGGGCCGCCGATACGCAGTATTTT. Its protein product is CASSLSGGAADTQYF.

The CDR3 nucleotides are TGTGCCAGCACCCACTCGGACAGGGGGTGGTATGGCTACACCTTC. Protein sequence: CASTHSDRGWYGYTF. The chain links TRBV6-6 to TRBJ1-2; TRBD1 matches at 10 bases. Germline loops: CDR1 MNHNY, CDR2 SVGAGI (reference sequence). V lost 7 bases, J lost 5 bases, and 10 bases stayed unmatched. The CDR3 consists of 15 residues.

V usage is TRBV28 and J usage is TRBJ2-7, with D unclear. CDR3 length equals 16 residues. Per the germline V gene, CDR1 is MDHEN and CDR2 is SYDVKM. V dropped 5 bases and J dropped 9 bases, with 26 bases sitting between them. The CDR3 is CASSPRTVENGPGQYF. CDR3 in DNA: TGTGCCAGCAGTCCCCGGACGGTCGAAAATGGACCGGGGCAGTACTTC.

This clonotype has a handful of counts. The J gene is TRBJ2-3, the V gene TRBV29-1, with 9 bases that match TRBD1. Germline values: CDR1 SQVTM, CDR2 ANQGSEA. The CDR3 spans 14 residues. Trimming at V came to 6 bases and at J to 0 bases, leaving 4 bases not matched to a gene. For the CDR3, the DNA is TGCAGCGTGGGTGGACAGGGGAGCACAGATACGCAGTATTTT. Translated, it gives CSVGGQGSTDTQYF.

The chain joins TRBV7-2 to TRBJ2-5; D is ambiguous. CDR1 SGHTA and CDR2 FQGNSA come from the germline V gene. V was trimmed by 5 bases and J by 1 base, leaving 14 bases between them. There are 15 residues in the CDR3. CDR3 amino acids: CASSPLGMGQETQYF. CDR3 bases: TGTGCCAGCAGCCCCCTGGGGATGGGCCAAGAGACCCAGTACTTC.

The rearrangement uses TRBV20-1 and TRBJ1-6, with D unresolved. Germline V gives CDR1 DFQATT, CDR2 SNEGSKA (reference sequence). V lost 3 bases and J 7 bases, leaving 10 bases between the germline ends. CDR3 length: 13 residues. As DNA, the CDR3 is TGCAGTGCTAGTCTAGAGGAAAATTCACCCCTCCACTTT. Encoded protein: CSASLEENSPLHF.

V and J are TRBV20-1 and TRBJ2-7; weak D call: TRBD1 (6 bases). Per the germline V gene, CDR1 is DFQATT and CDR2 is SNEGSKA (reference sequence). V was clipped by 6 bases and J by 2 bases, with 14 bases between them. This CDR3 region has 13 residues. In nucleotides, the CDR3 is TGCAGTGCCAGGGGATTTGCCGCCTACGAGCAGTACTTC. It encodes CSARGFAAYEQYF.

The CDR3 region is CASRPNQGITEAFF. As DNA, the CDR3 is TGTGCCAGCAGACCCAACCAGGGGATTACTGAAGCTTTCTTT. The V gene is TRBV6-2 or TRBV6-3, the J gene TRBJ1-1, with D perhaps TRBD1 (6 bases). V was trimmed by 6 bases and J by 5 bases, leaving 16 bases between them. The CDR3 loop spans 14 amino acids. CDR1 and CDR2 from the germline V gene are MNHEY and SVGEGT.

This clonotype was detected only once. This chain connects TRBV20-1 to TRBJ2-5; tentative D call: TRBD1 (7 bases). Between the trimmed V and J ends, which lost 3 bases and 5 bases, there was a span of 13 bases. The germline gives CDR1 DFQATT, CDR2 SNEGSKA (reference sequence). The CDR3 is 13 residues long. This chain's CDR3 is CSASMTGRETQYF. The CDR3 bases are TGCAGTGCTAGTATGACAGGGAGGGAGACCCAGTACTTC.

Only one count was recorded for this clonotype. The chain combines TRBV7-9 with TRBJ1-2, with D hard to call. Germline V gene data show CDR1 as SEHNR and CDR2 as FQNEAQ (reference sequence). The CDR3 is made up of 14 amino acids. V was trimmed by 6 bases and J by 4 bases, leaving 15 bases between them. The CDR3 sequence is CASRPSQDPYGYTF. The CDR3 coding sequence is TGTGCCAGCAGACCCAGCCAGGACCCCTATGGCTACACCTTC.

A remark on this clonotype: The junction shows a germline mismatch at one end, possibly a read error. The chain uses TRBV25-1 and TRBJ2-7, with D tentatively TRBD1 or TRBD2 (6 bases each). This CDR3 contains 13 residues. Germline V gene sequence: CDR1 MGHDK, CDR2 SYGVNS. The DNA for the CDR3 is TGTGCCGGCAGTGCACAGGGCGGGAACGAGCAGTACTTC. Protein product: CAGSAQGGNEQYF.

A single count supports this clonotype. CDR3 coding DNA: TGTGCCAGCAGCCAAGGACTAGCGGAAACCTACAATGAGCAGTTCTTC. Translating it yields CASSQGLAETYNEQFF. The rearrangement uses TRBV3-1 and TRBJ2-1; 9 positions agree with TRBD2. V gave up 1 base and J gave up 2 bases; unmatched junction bases: 3. This CDR3 has 16 residues. Germline V gene lookup returns CDR1 LGHDT and CDR2 YNNKEL (reference sequence).

The rearrangement uses TRBV7-2 and TRBJ2-3; D not certain. Germline V gene lookup returns CDR1 SGHTA and CDR2 FQGNSA. V lost 1 base and J lost 4, with 9 bases in between. CDR3 size: 14 residues. CDR3 nucleotide sequence: TGTGCCAGCAGCTTAGGCTCCCTTGCAGATACGCAGTATTTT. This codes for CASSLGSLADTQYF.

The chain carries TRBV11-2 and TRBJ2-1; 7 bases are shared with TRBD2. The length of the CDR3 is 16 residues. The germline V gene has CDR1 SGHAT and CDR2 FQNNGV. V trimming: 5 bases; J trimming: 2 bases; junction bases outside the gene matches: 9. This CDR3 reads CASSLSGGYTYNEQFF. CDR3 DNA sequence: TGTGCCAGCAGCCTTTCGGGGGGATATACCTACAATGAGCAGTTCTTC.

V gene TRBV5-1 combines with J gene TRBJ2-1, with TRBD2 matching 10 bases. The CDR3 has 14 residues. V shed 4 bases and J 8 bases; nucleotides not matched to a gene: 6. Germline V gene lookup returns CDR1 SGHRS and CDR2 YFSETQ. CDR3 sequence: CASSIGLAVDEQFF. The CDR3 DNA follows: TGCGCCAGCAGCATCGGACTAGCGGTGGATGAGCAGTTCTTC.

This clonotype was detected once. V gene TRBV29-1 combines with J gene TRBJ1-2; D not resolved. V was shortened by 7 bases and J by 4 bases, with 10 bases between the two germline ends. Germline CDR1 reads SQVTM; CDR2 reads ANQGSEA. The CDR3 is 11 amino acids. The CDR3: CSAFGPYGYTF. CDR3 nucleotides: TGCAGCGCCTTCGGCCCCTATGGCTACACCTTC.

The chain recombines TRBV5-1 with TRBJ2-7, with unresolved D. CDR3 length: 13 amino acids. Per the germline V gene, CDR1 is SGHRS and CDR2 is YFSETQ. V lost 1 base, J lost 5 bases, and 10 bases lay in between. Here the CDR3 reads CASSLSRANEQYF. The CDR3 DNA is TGCGCCAGCAGCTTGAGCCGTGCCAACGAGCAGTACTTC.

This clonotype was counted only a few times. This chain joins TRBV27 and TRBJ2-1; TRBD2 matches 8 bases. From germline, CDR1 is MNHEY and CDR2 SMNVEV (reference sequence). V shed 0 bases, J shed 8 bases, and the junction held 15 bases outside the gene matches. The CDR3 has 18 amino acids. The CDR3 DNA sequence: TGTGCCAGCAGTTTATCGATAATGATAGCGGGAACGCGGTATGAGCAGTTCTTC. This sequence encodes CASSLSIMIAGTRYEQFF.

The chain's CDR3 is CSAELWGEQFF. CDR3 coding DNA: TGCAGCGCAGAGTTGTGGGGTGAGCAGTTCTTC. The chain is built from TRBV29-1 and TRBJ2-1; D remains unclear. The V end was cut by 7 bases, the J end by 9 bases, with 13 bases between. This CDR3 comprises 11 residues. CDR1 and CDR2 from the germline V gene are SQVTM and ANQGSEA.